The TCR beta chain under discussion was sequenced for a study of T cells in Graves' hyperthyroidism and ophthalmopathy. This clonotype came up many times. As yet, its antigen is unknown. The V end lost 0 bases, the J end lost 2 bases, and 10 bases lay between the germline ends. This CDR3 has 14 residues. In germline, CDR1 is DFQATT, CDR2 SNEGSKA (reference sequence). Study observations and caveats: Within blood appeared most thyroid clonotypes that had expanded above 0.001.

What was amplified from RNA transcripts were TCR beta CDR3 regions. The TCR CDR3 was amplified in a first-round RT-PCR using the HTBI primer set. TCRdb used MiXCR to reprocess the multiplex PCR reads, holding one entry per CDR3 protein. The data show fewer than 550,000 distinct CDR3 sequences, around 22% seen once. This chain links TRBV20-1 with TRBJ2-5; D is possibly TRBD2 (5 bases). The receptor comes from a woman aged 25 to 45 with Graves' ophthalmopathy. Specimen: blood. Written as DNA, the CDR3 is TGCAGTGCTAGAGATAGCGTTAGGCAAGAGACCCAGTACTTC. Translation: CSARDSVRQETQYF.